This TCR beta chain stems from a study of CD8+CD57+ T cells in acquired aplastic anemia. It was genomic DNA that served as the template for profiling TCR beta VDJ and CDR3. TCRdb re-analysed the reads in MiXCR, keeping a single row per CDR3 protein. Of approximately 120,000 distinct CDR3 sequences listed, over 30% were seen once; the top ten hold about 3%. Germline CDR1 LGHDT, CDR2 YNNKEL (reference sequence). The V gene lost 4 bases and the J gene lost 3 bases, with 10 bases spanning the gap. This CDR3 is built from 13 residues. CD8+CD57+ cell expansion, shown by flow cytometry, had occurred in the patients selected for sequencing. Comments on this clonotype: A much larger clone sits a single nucleotide away, making a read error possible.

The chain couples TRBV3-1 to TRBJ2-7; D remains unclear. The source material was sorted CD4+, CD8+, or CD8+CD57+ T cells (not recorded which) from PBMCs. The TCR was taken from a human donor with aplastic anemia. This CDR3 reads CASSLAGFYEQYF. The CDR3 coding sequence is TGTGCCAGCAGCCTTGCCGGGTTCTACGAGCAGTACTTC.